The 18 T cell receptor beta chains reported below all come from one sample, sequenced in a study of shared clonotypes between healthy human individuals (dated by TCRdb to the early 2020s). Receptor libraries were prepared by the immunoSEQ multiplex PCR assay. Not all clones reach the TCRdb copy of this immuneACCESS table, which keeps in-frame sequences only. Checked studies attribute under half of the gap to unresolved V genes and leave the rest unexplained. The sample yields 2 million to 2.5 million clones; almost 96% were counted once. The ten largest clones represent roughly 0.13% of the sample. Sequencing was performed on naive CD4+ T cells sorted from blood. Explained via the paper, the cell subset or site label denotes: CD45RA+ positively selected. The receptors derive from a man aged 18 to 29 in good health.

J is TRBJ1-4 and V is TRBV5-1, with 12 nucleotides matching TRBD1. The CDR3 has 15 amino acids. Trimming removed 4 bases from V and 8 bases from J; junction bases left unmatched: 6. CDR1 SGHRS and CDR2 YFSETQ come from the germline V gene. The CDR3 DNA reads TGCGCCAGCAGCACCGGGGACAGGGGGCGAGAAAAACTGTTTTTT. It yields the protein CASSTGDRGREKLFF.

This rearrangement joins TRBV7-2 to TRBJ2-1; D is ambiguous. CDR1 is SGHTA and CDR2 is FQGNSA in the germline V gene. The CDR3 runs 12 residues. V dropped 5 bases and J dropped 6 bases, with 8 bases sitting between them. This CDR3 reads CASSPTRNEQFF. The CDR3 DNA sequence: TGTGCCAGCAGCCCCACGCGCAATGAGCAGTTCTTC.

This clone has just one count. The V gene is TRBV30, the J gene TRBJ2-1; D not certain. Germline CDR1 and CDR2: GTSNPN and SVGIG (reference sequence). This CDR3 has 14 amino acids. V lost 8 bases and J lost 8, with 22 bases in between. Here the CDR3 DNA reads TGTGCCCTCGAGAGGTTAAAAGTACTGGATGAGCAGTTCTTC. This encodes CALERLKVLDEQFF.

This clone has just a few counts. The chain uses TRBV9 and TRBJ1-6, with 7 bases identical to TRBD1. The CDR3 spans 15 residues. J lost 10 bases, V lost 5 bases, and 12 bases had no gene match. In germline, CDR1 is SGDLS, CDR2 YYNGEE. CDR3 sequence reads: CASSEESGGRSPLHF. The CDR3 DNA reads as TGTGCCAGCAGTGAGGAGTCAGGGGGGCGCTCACCCCTCCACTTT.

The chain joins TRBV6-5 to TRBJ1-6, with 11 bases identical to TRBD1. The CDR3 runs 14 residues. Germline CDR1 reads MNHEY; CDR2 reads SVGAGI. Unmatched junction bases numbered 3, after V lost 5 bases and J lost 9 bases. Written as DNA, the CDR3 is TGTGCCAGCAGTCGGACAGGGGGCAGTTCACCCCTCCACTTT. This codes for CASSRTGGSSPLHF.

The chain couples TRBV19 to TRBJ2-1; the D gene is possibly TRBD2 (5 bases). Trimming shortened V by 7 bases and J by 2 bases, and 12 bases separated the two germline ends. CDR3 length: 14 residues. Germline loops: CDR1 LNHDA, CDR2 SQIVND (reference sequence). The CDR3 coding sequence is TGTGCCAGTAAGGGTCTAGCCCCCTACAATGAGCAGTTCTTC. This sequence encodes CASKGLAPYNEQFF.

This sequence joins TRBV5-1 and TRBJ1-3; the match to TRBD1 covers 7 bases. There are 14 residues in the CDR3. Germline values: CDR1 SGHRS, CDR2 YFSETQ. J lost 4 bases, V lost 4 bases, and 5 bases had no gene match. CDR3 residues: CASSQGQVGNTIYF. CDR3 sequence (DNA): TGCGCCAGCAGCCAAGGACAGGTCGGAAACACCATATATTTT.

Comment on this clone: In the same sample, other DNA sequences code for this CDR3. The V gene is TRBV10-3, the J gene TRBJ2-5; no clear D. The CDR3 is 12 amino acids. The V gene lost 3 bases and the J gene lost 3 bases, with 5 bases spanning the gap. Germline CDR1 ENHRY, CDR2 SYGVKD. The CDR3 DNA follows: TGTGCCATCAGTGATTCGAAAGAGACCCAGTACTTC. Amino acid sequence: CAISDSKETQYF.

This rearrangement joins TRBV6-5 to TRBJ2-3, with D maybe TRBD2 (6 bases). The germline CDR1 and CDR2 sequences are MNHEY and SVGAGI. The CDR3 loop spans 15 amino acids. With 2 bases removed from V and 1 base from J, the gap between germline ends came to 10 bases. CDR3 sequence reads: CASSYLGTGTDTQYF. The CDR3 DNA reads as TGTGCCAGCAGTTACCTCGGGACTGGCACAGATACGCAGTATTTT.

This clone was observed a handful of times. V usage is TRBV4-3 and J usage is TRBJ1-2; a weak D match, TRBD1 (6 bases). Trimming took 4 bases from V and 4 from J, leaving 19 bases between them. CDR3 length: 16 amino acids. Germline V CDR1 and CDR2: LGHNA, YSLEER. This CDR3 is CASSPAIGGGSYGYTF. The CDR3, as DNA: TGCGCCAGCAGCCCTGCCATCGGAGGGGGGAGCTATGGCTACACCTTC.

This clone was counted a single time. J is TRBJ2-7 and V is TRBV4-2; D is perhaps TRBD1 or TRBD2 (5 bases each). The CDR3 covers 17 residues. Per germline, CDR1 LGHNA and CDR2 YNFKEQ. V lost 3 bases and J lost 3, with 21 bases in between. CDR3 nucleotides: TGTGCCAGCAGCCAGTCTTTTACCCCGGGGCTAAACTACGAGCAGTACTTC. This sequence encodes CASSQSFTPGLNYEQYF.

The genes are TRBV1 and TRBJ1-5; the tabulated D call, TRBD1, remains unverified against the DNA. TRBV1 is a pseudogene. The CDR3 consists of 15 residues. The CDR3: CTSSCRDKRNQPQHF. The CDR3 coding sequence is TGCACCAGCAGCTGTCGGGACAAACGGAACCAGCCCCAGCATTTT.

The gene calls are TRBV12-5 and TRBJ2-7; 8 positions agree with TRBD1. There are 17 residues in the CDR3. The trim removed 0 bases at V and 2 bases at J, leaving 9 bases unmatched. Germline values: CDR1 LGHNT, CDR2 FRNRAP. The CDR3 nucleotides read TGTGCTAGTGGTTTGGTACATTGGACAGGGCATCCCTACGAGCAGTACTTC. Translated: CASGLVHWTGHPYEQYF.

The V call is TRBV10-1, the J call TRBJ2-4, with 11 bases matching TRBD2. CDR3 length equals 14 residues. The ends lost 6 bases at V and 5 bases at J; junction bases unmatched: 3. CDR1 is WNHNN and CDR2 is SYGVQD in the germline V gene (reference sequence). Written as DNA, the CDR3 is TGCGCCAGCAGCACTAGCGGGAGCCAAAACATTCAGTACTTC. It is translated as CASSTSGSQNIQYF.

This clone was seen only once. The CDR3 sequence is CAISDMRGRETQYF. The CDR3 nucleotides are TGTGCCATCAGTGATATGCGGGGCAGAGAGACCCAGTACTTC. J is TRBJ2-5 and V is TRBV10-3, with TRBD2 as a possible D gene (6 bases). CDR3 length: 14 amino acids. In germline, CDR1 is ENHRY, CDR2 SYGVKD. Trimming took 3 bases from V and 4 from J, leaving 12 bases between them.

V usage is TRBV28 and J usage is TRBJ2-5, with 7 bases that match TRBD1. Germline CDR1 and CDR2: MDHEN and SYDVKM. This CDR3 region has 13 residues. V shed 8 bases and J 6 bases; nucleotides not matched to a gene: 9. The CDR3 protein is CASFDRDGQTQYF. The CDR3 DNA follows: TGTGCCAGCTTCGACAGGGACGGGCAGACCCAGTACTTC.

This chain uses TRBV7-2 with TRBJ2-7; 12 bases agree with TRBD2. Germline CDR1 is SGHTA and CDR2 is FQGNSA. This CDR3 contains 17 residues. Trimming removed 1 base from V and 1 base from J; junction bases left unmatched: 5. CDR3 nucleotides: TGTGCCAGCAGCTTAGTACTAGCGGGGGGCCATTCCTACGAGCAGTACTTC. It encodes CASSLVLAGGHSYEQYF.

The chain combines TRBV28 with TRBJ1-1; a possible D gene is TRBD1 (5 bases). The length of the CDR3 is 13 residues. Germline values: CDR1 MDHEN, CDR2 SYDVKM. Between the trimmed V and J ends, which lost 4 bases and 10 bases, there was a span of 16 bases. CDR3 region: CASSSPDSKGAFF. For the CDR3, the DNA is TGTGCCAGCAGTTCCCCAGACAGCAAGGGAGCTTTCTTT.